Below are 10 T cell receptor beta chains sequenced from a single sample in a study of shared clonotypes between healthy human individuals (TCRdb year 2020). Libraries were built with the immunoSEQ multiplex PCR assay. In TCRdb, the immuneACCESS table is reduced to in-frame sequences with V and J assigned. These tables do not hold every clone; where another copy was compared, an unresolved V gene accounts for under half, and the others remain unexplained. This sample lists 2 million to 2.5 million clones; 85% to 95% were detected once. The ten largest clones take up roughly 0.13% of the sample. Sequencing was carried out using naive CD4+ T cells sorted from blood. Read against the paper, the sample's cell subset or site label means: CD45RA+ positively selected. These receptors all come from a man between 18 and 35 years old in good health.

The J gene is TRBJ1-2, the V gene TRBV14; weak D call: TRBD1 (6 bases). The CDR3 spans 15 residues. CDR1 SGHDN and CDR2 FVKESK come from the germline V gene. The ends were cut back, 0 bases at V and 4 bases at J, with 12 bases in the middle. CDR3 in amino acids: CASSQDLRTVYGYTF. The CDR3 DNA follows: TGTGCCAGCAGCCAAGATCTGCGGACAGTCTATGGCTACACCTTC.

The gene calls are TRBV6-1 and TRBJ2-6; unclear D gene. Trimming cost V 1 base and J 0 bases, with 7 bases left between them. The germline CDR1 and CDR2 sequences are MNHNS and SASEGT. This CDR3 region has 16 residues. This CDR3 reads CASSEEGYSGANVLTF. In DNA, the CDR3 is TGTGCCAGCAGTGAAGAAGGTTACTCTGGGGCCAACGTCCTGACTTTC.

The chain carries TRBV9 and TRBJ2-3; maybe TRBD2 (6 bases). The CDR3 loop spans 15 amino acids. The germline V and J ends were trimmed by 3 bases and 4 bases, with 15 bases remaining between them. Per germline, CDR1 SGDLS and CDR2 YYNGEE. The CDR3 coding sequence is TGTGCCAGCAGCGCGATGGGCGGGGCTGCAGATACGCAGTATTTT. It is translated as CASSAMGGAADTQYF.

V and J are TRBV4-3 and TRBJ2-2; no clear D gene. The CDR3 runs to 13 residues. CDR1 is LGHNA, CDR2 YSLEER, per germline. Trimming pared 2 bases from V and 5 bases from J, leaving 6 bases between. The CDR3 DNA sequence: TGCGCCAGCAGCCAAACCCGGACCGGGGAGCTGTTTTTT. The encoded protein is CASSQTRTGELFF.

This clone occurred once. The rearrangement joins TRBV29-1 to TRBJ1-3; D gene unclear. V lost 4 bases and J lost 4, with 11 bases in between. Germline lookup yields CDR1 SQVTM and CDR2 ANQGSEA. This CDR3 is built from 13 residues. CDR3 in DNA: TGCAGCGTTGTGTTCGGTTCGGGAAACACCATATATTTT. Its protein is CSVVFGSGNTIYF.

The table lists this clone with a count of one. The chain combines TRBV4-2 with TRBJ2-2; 7 bases agree with TRBD1. Germline V gene data show CDR1 as LGHNA and CDR2 as YNFKEQ. J gave up 10 bases and V 2 bases, and 7 bases lay outside the gene matches. This CDR3 is built from 14 residues. The CDR3 protein is CASSQTGTVTELFF. CDR3 DNA: TGTGCCAGCAGCCAAACCGGGACAGTCACGGAGCTGTTTTTT.

The chain is built from TRBV10-1 and TRBJ2-5, with unresolved D. Trimming left V 4 bases short and J 2 bases short, with 8 bases between. Germline lookup yields CDR1 WNHNN and CDR2 SYGVQD (reference sequence). The CDR3 has 13 amino acids. CDR3 loop: CASSATLQETQYF. In nucleotides, the CDR3 is TGCGCCAGCAGTGCTACACTTCAAGAGACCCAGTACTTC.

The chain combines TRBV1 with TRBJ2-1; TRBD2, as called in the table, went unchecked against the DNA. TRBV1 is marked as a pseudogene. This CDR3 is 16 amino acids long. The CDR3 region has the DNA TGCACCAGCAGCCTCCCGGCGGGAGGGTCCTGCAATGAGCAGTTCTTC. This codes for CTSSLPAGGSCNEQFF.

J is TRBJ2-7 and V is TRBV5-8, with D unresolved. The CDR3 is 13 amino acids. From germline, CDR1 is SGHTS and CDR2 YDEGEE. The V gene lost 0 bases and the J gene lost 3 bases, with 7 bases spanning the gap. CDR3 protein: CASSLEVSYEQYF. The CDR3 coding sequence is TGTGCCAGCAGCTTGGAGGTTAGCTACGAGCAGTACTTC.

This clone was recorded only once. This chain links TRBV6-5 with TRBJ2-7, with TRBD2 matching over 15 bases. The V gene's germline CDR1 is MNHEY and CDR2 SVGAGI. This CDR3 spans 15 amino acids. Losses at the gene ends were 7 bases for V and 3 bases for J; bases not matched to a gene: 4. The chain's CDR3 is CASTGTSGGNYEQYF. CDR3 sequence (DNA): TGTGCCAGCACCGGGACTAGCGGGGGGAACTACGAGCAGTACTTC.